This T cell receptor (beta chain) was retrieved from a study of blood T cell repertoires in COVID-19. Germline CDR1 reads SNHLY; CDR2 reads FYNNEI. V lost 7 bases and J lost 4, with 16 bases in between. CDR3 length equals 15 residues. Only in-frame clones appear in the TCRdb table, and some are missing; sequencing was by immunoSEQ multiplex PCR. The table shows roughly 180,000 clones, with 94% occurring only once. The chain carries TRBV2 and TRBJ2-2; D is undetermined. Specimen: peripheral blood. The TCR was taken from a man aged 30 to 39 with COVID-19, enrolled during active disease. The CDR3 bases are TGTGCCAGCATTCCCAACCCGGTTGGCACCGGGGAGCTGTTTTTT. Protein product: CASIPNPVGTGELFF.